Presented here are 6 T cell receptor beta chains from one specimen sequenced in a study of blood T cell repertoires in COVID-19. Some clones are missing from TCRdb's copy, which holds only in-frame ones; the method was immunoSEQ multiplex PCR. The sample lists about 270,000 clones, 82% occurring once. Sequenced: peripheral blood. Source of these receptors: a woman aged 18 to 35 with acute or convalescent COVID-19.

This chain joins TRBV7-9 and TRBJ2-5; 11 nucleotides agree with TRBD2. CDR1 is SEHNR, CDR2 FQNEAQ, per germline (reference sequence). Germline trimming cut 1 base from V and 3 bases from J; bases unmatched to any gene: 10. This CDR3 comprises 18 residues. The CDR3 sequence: CASSLGQLAGVGEETQYF. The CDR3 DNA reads TGTGCCAGCAGCTTAGGACAACTAGCGGGAGTCGGAGAAGAGACCCAGTACTTC.

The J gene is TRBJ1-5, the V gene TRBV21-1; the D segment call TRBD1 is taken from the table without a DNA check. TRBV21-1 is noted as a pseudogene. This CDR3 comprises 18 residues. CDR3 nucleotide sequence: TGTGCCAGCAATACTACGTTAGACAGGGGCAATAGCAATCAGCCCCAGCATTTT. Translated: CASNTTLDRGNSNQPQHF.

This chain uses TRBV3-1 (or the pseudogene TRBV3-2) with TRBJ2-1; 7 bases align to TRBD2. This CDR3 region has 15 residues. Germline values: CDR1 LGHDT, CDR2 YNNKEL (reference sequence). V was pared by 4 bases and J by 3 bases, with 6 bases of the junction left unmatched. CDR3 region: CASSLGLVSYNEQFF. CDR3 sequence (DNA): TGTGCCAGCAGCCTCGGACTAGTTAGCTACAATGAGCAGTTCTTC.

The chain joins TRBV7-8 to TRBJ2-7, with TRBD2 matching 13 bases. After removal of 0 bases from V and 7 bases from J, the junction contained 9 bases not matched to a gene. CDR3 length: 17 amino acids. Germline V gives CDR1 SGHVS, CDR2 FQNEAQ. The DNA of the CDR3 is TGTGCCAGCAGCTTAGCGGGACTAGCGGGGTCATTGTGGGAGCAGTACTTC. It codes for CASSLAGLAGSLWEQYF.

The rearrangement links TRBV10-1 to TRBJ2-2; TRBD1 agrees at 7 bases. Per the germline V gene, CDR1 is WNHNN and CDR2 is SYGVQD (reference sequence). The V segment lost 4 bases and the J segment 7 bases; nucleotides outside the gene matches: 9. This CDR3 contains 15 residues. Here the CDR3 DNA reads TGCGCCAGCAGTGGTTCGACAGGGTCGGTCGGGGAGCTGTTTTTT. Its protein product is CASSGSTGSVGELFF.

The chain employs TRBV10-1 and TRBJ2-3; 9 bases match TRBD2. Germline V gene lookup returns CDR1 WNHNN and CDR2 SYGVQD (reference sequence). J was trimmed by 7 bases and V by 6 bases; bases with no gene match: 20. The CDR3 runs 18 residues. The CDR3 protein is CASSSARASGVPTNTQYF. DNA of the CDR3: TGCGCCAGCAGCTCCGCACGGGCTAGCGGGGTTCCAACTAATACGCAGTATTTT.